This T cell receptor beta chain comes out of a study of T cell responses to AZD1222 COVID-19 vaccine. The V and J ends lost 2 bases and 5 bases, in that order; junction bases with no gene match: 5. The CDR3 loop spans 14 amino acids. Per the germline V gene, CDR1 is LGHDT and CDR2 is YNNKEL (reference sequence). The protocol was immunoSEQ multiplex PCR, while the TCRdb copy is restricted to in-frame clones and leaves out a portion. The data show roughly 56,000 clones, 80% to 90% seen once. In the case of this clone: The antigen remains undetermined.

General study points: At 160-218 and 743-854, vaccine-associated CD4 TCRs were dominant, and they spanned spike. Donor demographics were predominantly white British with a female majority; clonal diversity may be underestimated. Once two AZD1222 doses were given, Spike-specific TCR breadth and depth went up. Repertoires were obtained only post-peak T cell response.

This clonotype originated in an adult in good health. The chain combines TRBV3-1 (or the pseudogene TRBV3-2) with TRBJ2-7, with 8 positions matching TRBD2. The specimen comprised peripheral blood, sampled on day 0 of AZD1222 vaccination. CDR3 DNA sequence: TGTGCCAGCAGCCAAAGGACTAGCCGGAACGAGCAGTACTTC. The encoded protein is CASSQRTSRNEQYF.